This TCR beta chain was recovered during a study of sequential checkpoint blockade in melanoma. Overall study context: TCRβ was sequenced from DNA of approximately 91 pretreatment tumors. About two dozen patients had matched tumor biopsies before treatment and at week 13 after nivolumab or ipilimumab alone. Study-level results: Rising tumor T-cell fraction and clonality meant about 30 times likelier benefit. Response in arm A was associated with pretreatment TIL clonality.

Profiling relied on immunoSEQ multiplex PCR, and the TCRdb table lists in-frame clones only, not all of them. This table holds around 9,000 clones, 27% found once. Comments on this clone: As yet, its antigen is unknown.

Treatment: randomized to nivolumab then ipilimumab (arm A) or the reverse (arm B). The receptor was isolated from a human donor with melanoma. Sequenced here: tumor tissue (inferred from file names), sampled from a patient given nivolumab and ipilimumab in sequence.

Here the CDR3 reads CASSVNRPTDTQYF. The CDR3 DNA is TGCGCCAGCAGCGTTAACAGGCCCACAGATACGCAGTATTTT. This chain uses TRBV5-1 with TRBJ2-3, with D possibly being TRBD1 (5 bases). CDR1 and CDR2 (germline): SGHRS, YFSETQ. The CDR3 runs 14 residues. V was cut by 4 bases and J by 2 bases, with 11 bases left in between. Full variable domain (rest looked up from reference TRBV5-1 and TRBJ2-3): KAGVTQTPRYLIKTRGQQVTLSCSPISGHRSVSWYQQTPGQGLQFLFEYFSETQRNKGNFPGRFSGRQFSNSRSEMNVSTLELGDSALYLCASSVNRPTDTQYFGPGTRLTVL.